The clone carrying this T cell receptor beta chain was seen a handful of times. Its target is not known. These data belong to a study of Graves' ophthalmopathy and Graves' hyperthyroidism. Regarding the study as a whole: The model predicted progression of ophthalmopathy with a sensitivity of around 70%, and its specificity was about 73%.

For repertoire sequencing, the TCR beta CDR3 regions were amplified from RNA transcripts. RT-PCR with HTBI primers came first, then second-round multiplex PCR. TCRdb analysed the multiplex PCR reads with MiXCR anew, one entry per CDR3 protein. The table lists about 410,000 distinct CDR3 sequences, approximately 20% of them singletons, with roughly 1.5% in the top ten. Sequencing used peripheral blood. The sequence was collected from a woman between 18 and 29 years old with Graves' ophthalmopathy.

The CDR3 loop is CSARRRANKKETQYF. The CDR3 DNA follows: TGCAGTGCTAGACGCAGGGCAAACAAGAAAGAGACCCAGTACTTC. J is TRBJ2-5 and V is TRBV20-1; D is possibly TRBD1 (5 bases). The CDR3 spans 15 residues. Per germline, CDR1 DFQATT and CDR2 SNEGSKA (reference sequence). Trimming took 2 bases from V and 3 from J, leaving 16 bases between them.